This TCR beta chain was observed in a study of blood T cell repertoires in COVID-19. Study in general: Samples came from the United States, Italy and Spain, spanning acute and convalescent COVID-19. From T cells, B-cell-depleted T cells, or PBMCs came the material, which was cDNA or gDNA.

As to this clone: At one of its ends the junction is not consistent with the germline gene, which may arise from a read error.

Germline assignment: CDR1 SGHDT and CDR2 YYEEEE. The CDR3 contains 13 residues. The authors' processing: Counts of nucleated cells, estimated from reference gene primer amplification, were obtained. The protocol was immunoSEQ multiplex PCR, while the TCRdb copy is restricted to in-frame clones and leaves out a portion. Clone size and V and J calls were adopted from that table, with D and trimming inferred from the DNA. The table includes some 190,000 clones, around 85% detected once. The chain has TRBV5-6 and TRBJ1-3, with D unresolved. Input material: peripheral blood. This TCR was sampled from a human donor with active or convalescent COVID-19. The donor label of this sample is uncertain. The CDR3 nucleotides are TGTGCCAGCAGCTTGGGACAAGGAAATCATTATAATTTT. The encoded protein is CASSLGQGNHYNF.